The T cell receptor (beta chain) under discussion was sequenced for a study of shared clonotypes between healthy human individuals. The V and J ends lost 4 bases and 0 bases respectively, with 16 bases between them. This CDR3 spans 18 amino acids. Per germline, CDR1 MDHEN and CDR2 SYDVKM. Sequencing used immunoSEQ multiplex PCR; TCRdb keeps in-frame clones, though not all of them. Of a few million clones listed, just under 95% are singletons. CD45RO-negative CD8 cells positively selected for CCR7 made up the naive population, which excluded terminally differentiated effector memory CD45RA+ cells. The specimen sequenced was naive CD8+ T cells from PBMCs. This TCR was recovered from a man aged 18-30 years in good health. Some clones in this sample may be carry-over from other donors' samples. The chain couples TRBV28 to TRBJ2-6; weak D call: TRBD1 (5 bases). CDR3 nucleotides: TGTGCCAGCAGTTCGGTTCGGACACCTAACTCTGGGGCCAACGTCCTGACTTTC. This sequence encodes CASSSVRTPNSGANVLTF.